The rows below give T cell receptor beta chains drawn from one sample of a study of glioma-infiltrating T cells after dendritic cell vaccination. This table comes from immunoSEQ multiplex PCR, and its TCRdb copy is limited to in-frame clones, with some not included. The sample records fewer than 90,000 clones, less than 90% being singletons. This specimen consisted of blood, obtained after dendritic cell vaccination. The receptors stem from a human donor with glioblastoma. Both conserved end residues are part of each CDR3. Each record gives: clone size, D gene, J gene, V gene, CDR3 protein, CDR3 DNA. A D gene is named only where the DNA matches it firmly. Size values are once, few and many counts, or a class for expanded clones, and some rows have none.

>.|.|TRBJ2-6|TRBV7-9
CASSPTGPGGANVLTF
TGTGCCAGCAGCCCAACCGGTCCGGGGGGGGCCAACGTCCTGACTTTC
>.|.|TRBJ2-1|TRBV11-2
CASSWSSSYNEQFF
TGTGCCAGCAGCTGGTCCAGCTCCTACAATGAGCAGTTCTTC
>few|TRBD1|TRBJ2-5|TRBV6-1
CASSTPLRGFETQYF
TGTGCCAGCAGCACTCCTCTCAGGGGGTTCGAGACCCAGTACTTC
>.|TRBD1|TRBJ2-7|TRBV5-4
CASSYRQGPYEQYF
TGTGCCAGCAGCTATAGACAGGGTCCCTACGAGCAGTACTTC
>.|TRBD2|TRBJ2-1|TRBV4-1
CASSQGLAGGSYNEQFF
TGCGCCAGCAGCCAGGGACTAGCGGGGGGGTCCTACAATGAGCAGTTCTTC
>.|.|TRBJ1-6|TRBV10-3
CAISGGEYSPLHF
TGTGCCATCAGTGGCGGCGAGTATTCACCCCTCCACTTT
>.|TRBD1|TRBJ1-1|TRBV19
CASRRDRGGTEAFF
TGTGCCAGTAGAAGGGACAGGGGAGGCACTGAAGCTTTCTTT
>.|.|TRBJ2-5|TRBV30
CAWSVQQETQYF
TGTGCCTGGAGTGTACAACAGGAGACCCAGTACTTC
>few|.|TRBJ2-2|TRBV14
CASSQEWEFETGELFF
TGTGCCAGCAGCCAAGAGTGGGAGTTCGAGACCGGGGAGCTGTTTTTT
>once|TRBD1|TRBJ2-3|TRBV29-1
CSAQKTSGTGANADTQYF
TGCAGCGCCCAAAAAACTTCCGGGACAGGGGCCAATGCGGATACGCAGTATTTT
>.|.|TRBJ2-3|TRBV7-8
CASSTPGDATDTQYF
TGTGCCAGCAGCACCCCGGGGGACGCCACAGATACGCAGTATTTT
>.|TRBD1|TRBJ2-3|TRBV5-4
CASSGQGRKDTQYF
TGTGCCAGCTCGGGACAGGGGAGGAAAGATACGCAGTATTTT
>.|TRBD1|TRBJ1-2|TRBV6-6
CASTTGQTNYGYTF
TGTGCCAGCACCACGGGACAGACAAACTATGGCTACACCTTC
>.|.|TRBJ1-1|TRBV5-1
CASSVEGGDTEAFF
TGCGCCAGCAGCGTGGAGGGGGGGGACACTGAAGCTTTCTTT
>.|TRBD1|TRBJ1-4|TRBV7-9
CASSRDRDGRTNEKLFF
TGTGCCAGCAGCAGAGACAGGGACGGTCGCACTAATGAAAAACTGTTTTTT
>.|.|TRBJ1-5|TRBV2
CASSEVRGPQHF
TGTGCCAGCAGTGAAGTTCGAGGGCCCCAGCATTTT
>once|TRBD2|TRBJ2-1|TRBV9
CASSIGGETYNEQFF
TGTGCCAGCAGCATTGGGGGGGAAACCTACAATGAGCAGTTCTTC
>.|TRBD1|TRBJ1-2|TRBV18
CASSPPGGSNYGYTF
TGTGCCAGCTCACCCCCAGGGGGTTCTAACTATGGCTACACCTTC
>.|.|TRBJ2-3|TRBV5-1
CASSSSENTDTQYF
TGCGCCAGCAGTTCTAGCGAGAACACAGATACGCAGTATTTT
>.|TRBD1|TRBJ2-2|TRBV2
CASSGNAGGTGELFF
TGTGCCAGCAGTGGAAACGCAGGGGGCACCGGGGAGCTGTTTTTT
>.|.|TRBJ1-5|TRBV7-2
CASSLARSAEPQHF
TGTGCCAGCAGCTTAGCGCGTTCGGCGGAGCCCCAGCATTTT
>.|.|TRBJ1-4|TRBV10-3
CAISDGENEKLFF
TGTGCCATCAGTGACGGGGAGAATGAAAAACTGTTTTTT
>.|.|TRBJ2-3|TRBV10-3
CATSPTDTQYF
TGTGCCACCTCCCCCACAGATACGCAGTATTTT
>.|.|TRBJ1-2|TRBV14
CASSHNGGWYTF
TGTGCCAGCAGCCACAACGGAGGATGGTACACCTTC
>.|.|TRBJ2-2|TRBV27
CASSLGEAAGELFF
TGTGCCAGCAGTTTAGGGGAGGCCGCCGGGGAGCTGTTTTTT
>.|TRBD1|TRBJ1-2|TRBV2
CASSAEGQVYTF
TGTGCCAGCAGCGCAGAAGGACAGGTCTACACCTTC
>.|.|TRBJ2-4|TRBV7-2
CASSLGILRAKNIQYF
TGTGCCAGCAGCTTGGGCATCCTTCGGGCCAAAAACATTCAGTACTTC
>.|.|TRBJ1-6|TRBV5-4
CASSLEEGESLHF
TGTGCCAGCAGCTTGGAAGAGGGGGAATCCCTCCACTTT
>.|TRBD1|TRBJ1-1|TRBV9
CASMGQGDSEAFF
TGTGCCAGCATGGGACAGGGGGACTCTGAAGCTTTCTTT
>.|TRBD1|TRBJ2-7|TRBV7-3
CASSPGGTGTYEQYF
TGTGCCAGCAGCCCCGGGGGGACAGGGACCTACGAGCAGTACTTC